Listed here is a single T cell receptor (beta chain). This record belongs to a study of blood T cell repertoires in COVID-19. Study-wide background: The study drew acute and convalescent COVID-19 samples from the United States, Italy and Spain. Sources were T cells, B-cell-depleted T cells, or PBMCs; the material itself was cDNA or gDNA.

In the study's own analysis: Amplification of reference gene primers was used by the study to estimate nucleated cell counts. Some clones are missing from TCRdb's copy, which holds only in-frame ones; the method was immunoSEQ multiplex PCR. V and J calls and clone size are given by that table; D and trimming were obtained from the DNA. The data contain under 50,000 clones, roughly 86% of them seen just once; the ten biggest clones take up roughly 7.2%. The sample was peripheral blood. The source is a human donor in a cohort sampled during active COVID-19.

The CDR3 region is CASSLATGTYGYTF. The DNA of the CDR3 is TGCGCCAGCAGCTTGGCCACGGGAACCTATGGCTACACCTTC. The chain joins TRBV5-1 to TRBJ1-2; the D is unclear. The CDR3 sequence is 14 residues long. V shed 0 bases and J shed 4 bases, with 10 bases lying between them. Germline assignment: CDR1 SGHRS and CDR2 YFSETQ.